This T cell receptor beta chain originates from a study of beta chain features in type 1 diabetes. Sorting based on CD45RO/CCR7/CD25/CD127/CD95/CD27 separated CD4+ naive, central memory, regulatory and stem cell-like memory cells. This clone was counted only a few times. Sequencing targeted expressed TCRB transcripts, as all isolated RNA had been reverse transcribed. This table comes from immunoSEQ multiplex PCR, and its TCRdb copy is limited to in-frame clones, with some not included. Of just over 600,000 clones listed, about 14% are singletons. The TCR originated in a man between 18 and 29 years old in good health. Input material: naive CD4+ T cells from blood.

The CDR3 DNA reads as TGTGCCTGGAGAAAAAGACAGGGGACGAGCACCGGGGAGCTGTTTTTT. Protein sequence: CAWRKRQGTSTGELFF. The chain employs TRBV30 and TRBJ2-2; 8 positions match TRBD1. V was clipped by 3 bases and J by 4 bases; unmatched bases: 10. Germline CDR1 and CDR2: GTSNPN and SVGIG (reference sequence). This CDR3 is 16 amino acids long.